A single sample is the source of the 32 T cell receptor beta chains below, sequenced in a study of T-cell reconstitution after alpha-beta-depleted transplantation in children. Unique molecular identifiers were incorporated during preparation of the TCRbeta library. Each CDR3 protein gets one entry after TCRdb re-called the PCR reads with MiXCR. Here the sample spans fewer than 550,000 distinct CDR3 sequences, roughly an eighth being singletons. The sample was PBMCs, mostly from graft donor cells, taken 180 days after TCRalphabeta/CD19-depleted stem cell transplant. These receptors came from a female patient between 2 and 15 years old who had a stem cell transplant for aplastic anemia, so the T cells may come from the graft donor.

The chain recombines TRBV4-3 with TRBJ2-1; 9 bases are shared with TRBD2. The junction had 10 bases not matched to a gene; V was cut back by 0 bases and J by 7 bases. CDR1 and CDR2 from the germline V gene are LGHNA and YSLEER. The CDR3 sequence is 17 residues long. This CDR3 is CASSQEREGPGGNEQFF. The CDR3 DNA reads TGCGCCAGCAGCCAAGAGCGGGAGGGGCCAGGGGGGAATGAGCAGTTCTTC.

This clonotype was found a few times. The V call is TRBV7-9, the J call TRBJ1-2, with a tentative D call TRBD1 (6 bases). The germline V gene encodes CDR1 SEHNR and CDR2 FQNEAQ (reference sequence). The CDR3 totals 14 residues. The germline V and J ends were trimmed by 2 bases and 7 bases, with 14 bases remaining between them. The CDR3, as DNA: TGTGCCAGCAGCTTAAGGGGGGCTTGGCGTGGCTACACCTTC. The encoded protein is CASSLRGAWRGYTF. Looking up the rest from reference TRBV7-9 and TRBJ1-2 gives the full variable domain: DTGVSQNPRHKITKRGQNVTFRCDPISEHNRLYWYRQTLGQGPEFLTYFQNEAQLEKSRLLSDRFSAERPKGSFSTLEIQRTEQGDSAMYLCASSLRGAWRGYTFGSGTRLTVV.

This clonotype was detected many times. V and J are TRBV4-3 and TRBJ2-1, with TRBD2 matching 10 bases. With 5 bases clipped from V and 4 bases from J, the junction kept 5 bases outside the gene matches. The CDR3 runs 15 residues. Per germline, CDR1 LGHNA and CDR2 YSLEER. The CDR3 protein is CASSEGLAQYNEQFF. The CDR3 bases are TGCGCCAGCAGCGAGGGACTAGCGCAGTACAATGAGCAGTTCTTC.

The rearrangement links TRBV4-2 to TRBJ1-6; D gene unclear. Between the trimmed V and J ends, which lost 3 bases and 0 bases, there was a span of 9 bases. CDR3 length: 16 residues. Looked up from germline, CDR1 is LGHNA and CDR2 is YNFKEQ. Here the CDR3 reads CASSHAGSSYNSPLHF. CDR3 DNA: TGTGCCAGCAGCCATGCCGGGAGCTCCTATAATTCACCCCTCCACTTT.

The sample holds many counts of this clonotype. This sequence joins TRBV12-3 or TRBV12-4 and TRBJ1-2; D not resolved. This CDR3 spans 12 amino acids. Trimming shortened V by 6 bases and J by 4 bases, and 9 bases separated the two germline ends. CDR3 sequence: CASRQEGYGYTF. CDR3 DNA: TGTGCCAGCAGACAAGAAGGCTATGGCTACACCTTC.

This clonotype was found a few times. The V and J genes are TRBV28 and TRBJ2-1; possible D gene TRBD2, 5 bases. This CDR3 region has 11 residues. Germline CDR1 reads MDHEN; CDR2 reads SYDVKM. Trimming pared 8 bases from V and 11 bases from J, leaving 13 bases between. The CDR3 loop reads CASGGLTQQFF. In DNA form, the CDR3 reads TGTGCCAGCGGCGGACTCACCCAGCAGTTCTTC.

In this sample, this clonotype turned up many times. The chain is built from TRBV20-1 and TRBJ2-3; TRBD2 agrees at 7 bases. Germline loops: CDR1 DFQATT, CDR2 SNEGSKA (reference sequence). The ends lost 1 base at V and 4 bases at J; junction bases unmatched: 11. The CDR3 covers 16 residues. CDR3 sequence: CSARVASGKTADTQYF. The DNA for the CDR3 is TGCAGTGCTAGAGTGGCTAGCGGTAAGACCGCAGATACGCAGTATTTT.

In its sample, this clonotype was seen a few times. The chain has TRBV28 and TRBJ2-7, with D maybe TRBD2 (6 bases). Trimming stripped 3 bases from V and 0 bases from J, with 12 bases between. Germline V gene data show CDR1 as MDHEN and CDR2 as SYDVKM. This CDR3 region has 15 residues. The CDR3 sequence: CASSLGGSVSYEQYV. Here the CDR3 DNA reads TGTGCCAGCAGTTTGGGGGGATCCGTCTCCTACGAGCAGTACGTC.

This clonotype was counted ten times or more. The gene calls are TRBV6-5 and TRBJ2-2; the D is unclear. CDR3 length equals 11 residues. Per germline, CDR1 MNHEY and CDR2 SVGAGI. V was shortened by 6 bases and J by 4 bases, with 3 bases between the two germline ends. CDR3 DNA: TGTGCCAGCAGGTCCACCGGGGAGCTGTTTTTT. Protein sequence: CASRSTGELFF.

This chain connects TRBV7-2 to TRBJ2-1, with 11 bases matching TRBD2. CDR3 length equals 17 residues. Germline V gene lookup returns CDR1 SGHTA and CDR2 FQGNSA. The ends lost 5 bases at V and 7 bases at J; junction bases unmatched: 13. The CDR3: CASSPAYTSGSANEQFF. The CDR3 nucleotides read TGTGCCAGCAGCCCAGCTTATACTAGCGGGAGTGCAAATGAGCAGTTCTTC.

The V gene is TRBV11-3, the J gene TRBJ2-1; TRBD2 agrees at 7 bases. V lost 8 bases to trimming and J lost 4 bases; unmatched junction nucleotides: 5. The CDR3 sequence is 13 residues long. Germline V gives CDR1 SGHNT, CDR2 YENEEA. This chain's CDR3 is CASGGGPYNEQFF. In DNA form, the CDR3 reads TGTGCCAGCGGCGGGGGACCTTACAATGAGCAGTTCTTC.

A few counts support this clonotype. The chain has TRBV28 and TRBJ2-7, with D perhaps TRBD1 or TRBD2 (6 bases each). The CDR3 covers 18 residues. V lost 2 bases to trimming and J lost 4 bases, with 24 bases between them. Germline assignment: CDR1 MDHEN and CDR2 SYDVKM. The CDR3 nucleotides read TGTGCCAGCAGTTTAATTCGAGGAGGGGTGGGGGCTTCGTACGAGCAGTACTTC. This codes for CASSLIRGGVGASYEQYF.

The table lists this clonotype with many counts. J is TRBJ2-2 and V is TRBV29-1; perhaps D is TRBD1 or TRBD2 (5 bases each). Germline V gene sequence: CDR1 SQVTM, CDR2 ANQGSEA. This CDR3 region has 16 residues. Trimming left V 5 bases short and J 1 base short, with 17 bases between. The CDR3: CSVRERGRMNTGELFF. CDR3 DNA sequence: TGCAGCGTTAGAGAAAGGGGACGGATGAACACCGGGGAGCTGTTTTTT.

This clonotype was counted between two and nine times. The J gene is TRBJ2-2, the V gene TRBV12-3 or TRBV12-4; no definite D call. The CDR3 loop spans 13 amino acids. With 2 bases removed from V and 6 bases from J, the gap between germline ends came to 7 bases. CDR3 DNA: TGTGCCAGCAGTTTACTAGTGGCCGGGGAGCTGTTTTTT. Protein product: CASSLLVAGELFF.

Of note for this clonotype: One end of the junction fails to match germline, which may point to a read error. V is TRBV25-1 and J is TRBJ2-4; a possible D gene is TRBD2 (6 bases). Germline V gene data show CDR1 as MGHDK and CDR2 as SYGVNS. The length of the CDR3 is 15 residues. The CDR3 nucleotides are TGTGCCAGCAGTGAATGGGGAGGTGGTAAAAACAGTCAGTACTTC. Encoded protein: CASSEWGGGKNSQYF.

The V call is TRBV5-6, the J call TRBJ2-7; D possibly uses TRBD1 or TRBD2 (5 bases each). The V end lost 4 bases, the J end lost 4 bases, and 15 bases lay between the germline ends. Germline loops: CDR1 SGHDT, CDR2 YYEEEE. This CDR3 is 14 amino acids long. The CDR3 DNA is TGTGCCAGCAGCGTCGCCGGGACCTTTTACGAGCAGTACGTC. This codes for CASSVAGTFYEQYV.

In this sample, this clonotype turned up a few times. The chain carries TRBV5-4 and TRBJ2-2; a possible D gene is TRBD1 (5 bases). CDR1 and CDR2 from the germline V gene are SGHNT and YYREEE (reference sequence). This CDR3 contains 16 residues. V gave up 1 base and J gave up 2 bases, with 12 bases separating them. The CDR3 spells CASSLWTRSNTGELFF. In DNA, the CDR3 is TGTGCCAGCAGCTTGTGGACACGATCCAACACCGGGGAGCTGTTTTTT. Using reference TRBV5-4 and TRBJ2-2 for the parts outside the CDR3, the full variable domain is ETGVTQSPTHLIKTRGQQVTLRCSSQSGHNTVSWYQQALGQGPQFIFQYYREEENGRGNFPPRFSGLQFPNYSSELNVNALELDDSALYLCASSLWTRSNTGELFFGEGSRLTVL.

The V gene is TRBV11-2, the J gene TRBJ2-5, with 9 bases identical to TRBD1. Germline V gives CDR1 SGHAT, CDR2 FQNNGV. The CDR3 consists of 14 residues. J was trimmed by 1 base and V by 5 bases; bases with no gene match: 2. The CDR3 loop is CASSGDRAQETQYF. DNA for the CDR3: TGTGCCAGCAGCGGGGACAGGGCCCAAGAGACCCAGTACTTC.

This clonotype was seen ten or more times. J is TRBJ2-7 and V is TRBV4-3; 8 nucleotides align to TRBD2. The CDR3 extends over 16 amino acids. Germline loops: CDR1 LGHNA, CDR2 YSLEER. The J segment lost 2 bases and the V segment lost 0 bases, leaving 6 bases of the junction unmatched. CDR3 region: CASSQDYSGIPYEQYF. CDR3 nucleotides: TGCGCCAGCAGCCAAGATTATAGCGGGATCCCCTACGAGCAGTACTTC.

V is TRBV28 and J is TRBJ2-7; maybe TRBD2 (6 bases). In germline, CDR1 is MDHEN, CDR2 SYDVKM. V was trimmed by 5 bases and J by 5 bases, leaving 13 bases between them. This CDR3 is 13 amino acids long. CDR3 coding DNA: TGTGCCAGCAGTCCTGGGGGACTTCACGAGCAGTACTTC. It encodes CASSPGGLHEQYF.

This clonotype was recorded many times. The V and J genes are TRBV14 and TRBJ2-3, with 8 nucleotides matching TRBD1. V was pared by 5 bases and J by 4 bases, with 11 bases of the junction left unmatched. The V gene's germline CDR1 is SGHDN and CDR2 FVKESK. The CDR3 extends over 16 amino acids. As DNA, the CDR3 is TGTGCCAGCAGCACCCTCGGACAGGGAAGGGCAGATACGCAGTATTTT. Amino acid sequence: CASSTLGQGRADTQYF.

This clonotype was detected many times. CDR3: CASGDSYSYNEQFF. CDR3 DNA sequence: TGTGCCAGCGGGGACTCCTACTCCTACAATGAGCAGTTCTTC. The V call is TRBV10-3, the J call TRBJ2-1, with TRBD2 as a possible D gene (6 bases). The V end was cut by 10 bases, the J end by 0 bases, with 13 bases between. CDR3 length: 14 amino acids. Per germline, CDR1 ENHRY and CDR2 SYGVKD.

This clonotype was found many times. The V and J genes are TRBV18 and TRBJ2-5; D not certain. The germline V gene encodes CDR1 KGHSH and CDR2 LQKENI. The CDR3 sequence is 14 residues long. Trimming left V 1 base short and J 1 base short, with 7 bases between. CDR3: CASSPRQSQETQYF. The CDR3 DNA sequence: TGTGCCAGCTCACCACGGCAGAGCCAAGAGACCCAGTACTTC.

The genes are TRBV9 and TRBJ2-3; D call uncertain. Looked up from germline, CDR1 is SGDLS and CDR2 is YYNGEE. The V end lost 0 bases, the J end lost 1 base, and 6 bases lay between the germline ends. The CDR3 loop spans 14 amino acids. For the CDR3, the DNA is TGTGCCAGCAGCGTAGCCGCAGGCACAGATACGCAGTATTTT. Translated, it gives CASSVAAGTDTQYF.

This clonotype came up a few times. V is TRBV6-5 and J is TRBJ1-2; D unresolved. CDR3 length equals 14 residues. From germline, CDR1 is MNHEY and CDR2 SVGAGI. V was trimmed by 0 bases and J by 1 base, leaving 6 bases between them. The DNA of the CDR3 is TGTGCCAGCAGTTACTCTAAGTTTAACTATGGCTACACCTTC. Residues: CASSYSKFNYGYTF.

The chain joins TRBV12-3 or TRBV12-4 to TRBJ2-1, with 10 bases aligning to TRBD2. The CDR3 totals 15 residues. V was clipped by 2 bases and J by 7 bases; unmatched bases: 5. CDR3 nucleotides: TGTGCCAGCAGTTTAAGCGGGAGGGTCGATAATGAGCAGTTCTTC. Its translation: CASSLSGRVDNEQFF.

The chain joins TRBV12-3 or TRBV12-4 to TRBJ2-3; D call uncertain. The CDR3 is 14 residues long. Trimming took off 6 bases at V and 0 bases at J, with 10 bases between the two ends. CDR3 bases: TGTGCCAGCAGCCCGAGACTCAGCACAGATACGCAGTATTTT. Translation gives CASSPRLSTDTQYF.

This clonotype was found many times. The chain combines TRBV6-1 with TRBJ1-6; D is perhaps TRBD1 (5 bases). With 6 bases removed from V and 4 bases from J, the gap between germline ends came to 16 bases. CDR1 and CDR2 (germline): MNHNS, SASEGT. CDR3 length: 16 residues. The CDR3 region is CASSLKGRGYNSPLHF. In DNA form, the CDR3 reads TGTGCCAGCAGCCTGAAGGGGAGAGGTTATAATTCACCCCTCCACTTT.

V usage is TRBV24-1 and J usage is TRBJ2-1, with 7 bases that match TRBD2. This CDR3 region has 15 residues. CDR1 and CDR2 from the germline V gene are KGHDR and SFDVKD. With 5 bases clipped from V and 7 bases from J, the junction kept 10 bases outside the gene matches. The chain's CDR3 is CATSAVWGGENEQFF. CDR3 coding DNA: TGTGCCACCAGTGCTGTTTGGGGGGGTGAGAATGAGCAGTTCTTC.

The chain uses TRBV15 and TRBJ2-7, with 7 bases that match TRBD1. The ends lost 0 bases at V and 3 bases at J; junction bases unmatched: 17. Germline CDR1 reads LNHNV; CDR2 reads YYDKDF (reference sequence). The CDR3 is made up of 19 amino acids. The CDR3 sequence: CATSRDRTPWQGENYEQYF. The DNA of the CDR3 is TGTGCCACCAGCAGAGACCGAACCCCCTGGCAGGGGGAAAACTACGAGCAGTACTTC.

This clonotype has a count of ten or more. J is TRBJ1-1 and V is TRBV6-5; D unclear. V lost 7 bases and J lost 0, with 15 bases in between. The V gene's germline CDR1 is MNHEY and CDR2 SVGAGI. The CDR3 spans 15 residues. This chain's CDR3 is CASTLTLGMNTEAFF. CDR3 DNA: TGTGCCAGCACTTTGACCCTAGGGATGAACACTGAAGCTTTCTTT.

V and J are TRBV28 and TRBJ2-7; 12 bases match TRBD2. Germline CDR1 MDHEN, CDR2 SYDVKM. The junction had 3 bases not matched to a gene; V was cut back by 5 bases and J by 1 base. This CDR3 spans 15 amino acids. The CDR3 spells CASSKLAGGSYEQYF. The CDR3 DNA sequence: TGTGCCAGCAGTAAGCTAGCGGGAGGGTCCTACGAGCAGTACTTC. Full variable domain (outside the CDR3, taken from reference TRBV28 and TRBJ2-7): DVKVTQSSRYLVKRTGEKVFLECVQDMDHENMFWYRQDPGLGLRLIYFSYDVKMKEKGDIPEGYSVSREKKERFSLILESASTNQTSMYLCASSKLAGGSYEQYFGPGTRLTVT.